This entry describes one T cell receptor (beta chain). Its specificity is unknown. Produced via immunoSEQ multiplex PCR; TCRdb's table is partial and in-frame only. The sample contains roughly 320,000 clones, just under 85% of which appear only once. The record originates from a study of Ad26.COV2.S vaccination and SARS-CoV-2 variants. Study conclusions and caveats: Comparable non-spike TCR breadth was observed in vaccine and placebo recipients. TCR breadth and depth estimates may have understated total T cell responses.

Treatment: around 19 received Ad26.COV2.S at low or high dose, single or two shots; several received placebo; per-sample allocation not given. Repertoires come from day 63 after the first vaccine or placebo injection. Adults aged 18-55 years in Boston included the donor. Vaccination used an Ad26 vector expressing Wuhan-strain SARS-CoV-2 spike. The receptor's source is a person aged 18-65 years who received the Ad26.COV2.S COVID-19 vaccine or a placebo. Sequencing was performed on peripheral blood, taken in a trial of Ad26.COV2.S vaccine versus placebo.

The CDR3 is CASSSQGTSGEDTQYF. The CDR3 nucleotides read TGCGCCAGCAGCTCCCAAGGGACTAGCGGGGAAGATACGCAGTATTTT. The chain has TRBV5-1 and TRBJ2-3; 13 bases match TRBD2. CDR1 and CDR2 (germline): SGHRS, YFSETQ. The CDR3 has 16 amino acids. Losses at the gene ends were 3 bases for V and 5 bases for J; bases not matched to a gene: 6.